This TCR beta chain was documented in a study of cytomegalovirus exposure and HLA in healthy donors. Study-wide results and limits: Analysis was carried out at a later point, and it linked a missense DCLRE1C variant to TCR beta V- and J-gene trimming. Diagnosis of cytomegalovirus status made by the classifier reportedly showed high specificity and sensitivity. Rarity marked most TCR sequences, yet some public TCRs occurred in many donors. From TCR beta sequences, most subjects' HLA-A and HLA-B alleles were reportedly predicted accurately.

Primers: 60 Vbeta forward and 13 Jbeta reverse. Libraries were prepared by immunoSEQ multiplex PCR; TCRdb keeps only in-frame clonotypes and omits some of them. The data hold 90,000 to 100,000 clones, with over 65% observed a single time. A note on this clone: Its antigen remains unknown.

The CDR3 contains 15 residues. Losses at the gene ends were 6 bases for V and 5 bases for J; bases not matched to a gene: 9. From germline, CDR1 is SNHLY and CDR2 FYNNEI. V gene TRBV2 combines with J gene TRBJ2-5; 10 positions match TRBD2. Sequencing was performed on PBMCs. The clonotype comes from a man aged 25-45 years in good health and CMV-seronegative. The CDR3 protein is CASRLLLAGLETQYF. DNA for the CDR3: TGTGCCAGCAGGCTGTTACTAGCGGGGTTGGAGACCCAGTACTTC.